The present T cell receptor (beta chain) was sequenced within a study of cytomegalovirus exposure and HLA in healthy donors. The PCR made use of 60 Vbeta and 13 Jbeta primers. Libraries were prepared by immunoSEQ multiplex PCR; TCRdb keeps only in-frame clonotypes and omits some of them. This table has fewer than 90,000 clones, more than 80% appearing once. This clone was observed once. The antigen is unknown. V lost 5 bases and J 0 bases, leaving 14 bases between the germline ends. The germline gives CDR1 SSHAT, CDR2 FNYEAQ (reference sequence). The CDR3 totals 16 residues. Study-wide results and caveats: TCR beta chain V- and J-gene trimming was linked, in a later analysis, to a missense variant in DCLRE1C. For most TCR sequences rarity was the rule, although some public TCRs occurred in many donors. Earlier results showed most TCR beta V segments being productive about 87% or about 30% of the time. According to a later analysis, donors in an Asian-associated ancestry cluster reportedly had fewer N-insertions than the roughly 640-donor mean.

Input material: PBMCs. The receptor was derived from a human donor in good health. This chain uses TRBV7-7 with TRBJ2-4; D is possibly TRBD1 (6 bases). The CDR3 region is CASSTRTVRAKNIQYF. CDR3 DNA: TGTGCCAGCAGCACCCGGACAGTTAGAGCCAAAAACATTCAGTACTTC.